These 15 T cell receptor beta chains were all obtained from the same sample, sequenced in a study of blood T cell repertoires in COVID-19. Some clones are missing from TCRdb's copy, which holds only in-frame ones; the method was immunoSEQ multiplex PCR. The data show just over 350,000 clones, with about 88% seen just once and 2.5% to 3.5% held by the top ten. Specimen: PBMCs or T cells enriched from blood (not recorded which). Receptors originate from a woman in her twenties or thirties who had recovered from COVID-19.

The CDR3 is CASSTRQTNTIYF. For the CDR3, the DNA is TGTGCCAGCAGCACTCGACAGACAAACACCATATATTTT. This chain joins TRBV7-2 and TRBJ1-3; D perhaps matches TRBD1 (5 bases). The CDR3 extends over 13 amino acids. The germline V gene has CDR1 SGHTA and CDR2 FQGNSA. V lost 5 bases, J lost 6 bases, and 11 bases lay in between. Variable domain in full (rest from reference TRBV7-2 and TRBJ1-3): GAGVSQSPSNKVTEKGKDVELRCDPISGHTALYWYRQSLGQGLEFLIYFQGNSAPDKSGLPSDRFSAERTGGSVSTLTIQRTQQEDSAVYLCASSTRQTNTIYFGEGSWLTVV.

The V gene is TRBV7-3, the J gene TRBJ2-1; 9 nucleotides line up with TRBD2. Losses at the gene ends were 1 base for V and 9 bases for J; bases not matched to a gene: 10. This CDR3 is 16 amino acids long. In germline, CDR1 is SGHTA, CDR2 FQGTGA. CDR3 protein: CASSLSPGGGAFEQFF. CDR3 sequence (DNA): TGTGCCAGCAGCTTAAGCCCGGGCGGGGGGGCCTTTGAGCAGTTCTTC.

CDR3 in DNA: TGTGCCAGCAGACGGGGGGGCAACTACAATGAGCAGTTCTTC. This translates into CASRRGGNYNEQFF. The V and J genes are TRBV5-4 and TRBJ2-1; 8 bases line up with TRBD2. Trimming cost V 5 bases and J 3 bases; bases outside gene matches: 4. In germline, CDR1 is SGHNT, CDR2 YYREEE (reference sequence). There are 14 residues in the CDR3.

This sequence joins TRBV7-3 and TRBJ1-2; D is unresolved. Germline values: CDR1 SGHTA, CDR2 FQGTGA. Trimming shortened V by 1 base and J by 1 base, and 13 bases separated the two germline ends. This CDR3 is built from 16 residues. CDR3 sequence: CASSLNAGSNNYGYTF. CDR3 nucleotide sequence: TGTGCCAGCAGCTTAAATGCAGGCTCAAATAACTATGGCTACACCTTC.

V usage is TRBV4-1 and J usage is TRBJ1-4; no clear D gene. The CDR3 runs to 15 residues. Trimming pared 3 bases from V and 5 bases from J, leaving 13 bases between. CDR1 MGHRA and CDR2 YSYEKL come from the germline V gene. CDR3 DNA: TGCGCCAGCAGCCATTCTCGAGGAGGGAATGAAAAACTGTTTTTT. This gives the protein CASSHSRGGNEKLFF.

This clone came up once. The chain joins TRBV5-1 to TRBJ1-4; TRBD1 agrees at 7 bases. Per germline, CDR1 SGHRS and CDR2 YFSETQ. V lost 4 bases, J lost 3 bases, and 6 bases stayed unmatched. CDR3 length: 15 residues. The chain's CDR3 is CASSRWDSPNEKLFF. CDR3 sequence (DNA): TGCGCCAGCAGCCGATGGGACAGCCCTAATGAAAAACTGTTTTTT.

V gene TRBV3-1 (or the pseudogene TRBV3-2) combines with J gene TRBJ2-5, with D possibly matching TRBD2 (6 bases). Germline V gene data show CDR1 as LGHDT and CDR2 as YNNKEL (reference sequence). Trimming left V 5 bases short and J 1 base short, with 17 bases between. The CDR3 consists of 16 residues. In DNA, the CDR3 is TGTGCCAGCAGCTCAACCGGCGGGAATCCCCAAGAGACCCAGTACTTC. Translating it yields CASSSTGGNPQETQYF.

This clone was observed a handful of times. The chain employs TRBV13 and TRBJ1-1, with 10 bases fitting TRBD1. The CDR3 totals 15 residues. Germline CDR1 PRHDT, CDR2 FYEKMQ (reference sequence). J gave up 2 bases and V 5 bases, and 5 bases lay outside the gene matches. The CDR3 protein is CASSHGQGVNTEAFF. CDR3 DNA: TGTGCCAGCAGCCACGGACAGGGGGTCAACACTGAAGCTTTCTTT.

This clone was seen only once. The chain recombines TRBV12-3 or TRBV12-4 with TRBJ2-1; perhaps TRBD2 as D (6 bases). V gave up 5 bases and J gave up 14 bases, with 16 bases separating them. The CDR3 totals 12 residues. The CDR3 DNA sequence: TGTGCCAGCAGTCCCGGGGGTAGCGGAAAGTTCTTC. This encodes CASSPGGSGKFF.

The chain combines TRBV19 with TRBJ1-1; unclear D gene. CDR1 and CDR2 (germline): LNHDA, SQIVND (reference sequence). The V end was cut by 1 base, the J end by 1 base, with 4 bases between. The CDR3 sequence is 13 residues long. CDR3: CASSIGQNTEAFF. Here the CDR3 DNA reads TGTGCCAGTAGTATAGGTCAGAACACTGAAGCTTTCTTT.

The chain has TRBV6-2 or TRBV6-3 and TRBJ2-6, with TRBD2 identical over 7 bases. The V segment lost 2 bases and the J segment 0 bases; nucleotides outside the gene matches: 7. Per the germline V gene, CDR1 is MNHEY and CDR2 is SVGEGT. The CDR3 covers 18 residues. Here the CDR3 reads CASSYRAGDSSGANVLTF. In nucleotides, the CDR3 is TGTGCCAGCAGTTACCGGGCGGGGGATAGCTCTGGGGCCAACGTCCTGACTTTC.

The rearrangement uses TRBV3-1 (or the pseudogene TRBV3-2) and TRBJ2-1; 8 bases map to TRBD2. The V and J ends lost 4 bases and 3 bases, in that order; junction bases with no gene match: 5. The germline CDR1 and CDR2 sequences are LGHDT and YNNKEL (reference sequence). The CDR3 is 15 residues long. Here the CDR3 DNA reads TGTGCCAGCAGCCCCGGAAGCGGGGGCTACAATGAGCAGTTCTTC. Translating gives CASSPGSGGYNEQFF.

This chain joins TRBV19 and TRBJ2-7, with a weak D call TRBD1 (5 bases). CDR1 and CDR2 (germline): LNHDA, SQIVND (reference sequence). This CDR3 comprises 14 residues. V was pared by 3 bases and J by 5 bases, with 14 bases between. This CDR3 reads CASSIGRQHDEQYF. The CDR3 DNA reads as TGTGCCAGTAGTATCGGTAGACAGCACGACGAGCAGTACTTC.

This chain connects TRBV28 to TRBJ2-3, with D perhaps matching TRBD1 (6 bases). V lost 1 base to trimming and J lost 4 bases, with 9 bases between them. Looked up from germline, CDR1 is MDHEN and CDR2 is SYDVKM. There are 14 residues in the CDR3. CDR3 DNA sequence: TGTGCCAGCAGTTTATACAGGGCACCAGATACGCAGTATTTT. Residues: CASSLYRAPDTQYF.

On this clone: Other nucleotide sequences in the sample specify the same CDR3. This chain uses TRBV3-1 (or the pseudogene TRBV3-2) with TRBJ1-3; unclear D gene. This CDR3 is 13 amino acids long. Germline V gene data show CDR1 as LGHDT and CDR2 as YNNKEL (reference sequence). V was shortened by 4 bases and J by 2 bases, with 6 bases between the two germline ends. The DNA for the CDR3 is TGTGCCAGCAGCCCTTCGGCTGGAAACACCATATATTTT. Translated, it gives CASSPSAGNTIYF.